The source of this T cell receptor (beta chain) is a study of molecular identifiers for immune sequencing clone quantification. Study-wide context: Four portions were sequenced after RNA from about 20,000 or 100,000 naive CD8 cells was split five ways in replicates. Findings of the study overall: Over 97% of CMV-specific effector molecules, but under 1% of naive ones, were in clones above 20 copies.

From the PCR reads, TCRdb called clonotypes with MiXCR, one entry per CDR3 protein. In the table there are approximately 670,000 distinct CDR3 sequences, less than 20% of which are singletons. Naive CD8 libraries came from around 20,000 to 990,000 sorted cells with 10%, 30% or 50% RNA. Naive CD8 T cell sorting was performed on the CD8+CD4-CCR7+CD45RA+ phenotype. Regarding this clonotype: The target antigen is unknown. A single base separates this from a much larger clone, so it may be a read error. The conserved final phenylalanine or tryptophan is absent from the CDR3, which likely points to a read error.

CDR1 is DFQATT, CDR2 SNEGSKA, per germline (reference sequence). This CDR3 has 15 amino acids. Trimming removed 2 bases from V and 1 base from J, with 15 bases in between. The chain links TRBV20-1 to TRBJ2-7; no clear D. This clonotype was sampled from a human donor in good health. Some libraries in this study had Jurkat cell RNA spiked in. The sequenced sample was naive CD8+ T cells from blood, with Jurkat cell RNA spiked in. Subset indicated: FACS-sorted CD8+CD4-CCR7+CD45RA+ naive T cells. Here the CDR3 reads CSARSRQVPSYEQYL. CDR3 sequence (DNA): TGCAGTGCTAGAAGTCGCCAGGTACCATCCTACGAGCAGTACCTC.